There are a few counts of the clone carrying this T cell receptor beta chain. The antigen is not known. The authors' processing: For the immunoSEQ data, sequences were junction-only without quality scores, so filtering differed. Sequenced by immunoSEQ multiplex PCR; TCRdb stores in-frame clones only, minus some. The V and J calls and clone size come from that table; D and trimming were worked out from the DNA. The sample carries about 2.4 million clones, approximately 93% recorded once. V lost 3 bases and J 4 bases, leaving 6 bases between the germline ends. Germline V gives CDR1 SNHLY, CDR2 FYNNEI. The CDR3 runs 12 residues. The data belong to a study of shared clonotypes between healthy human individuals. Study observations and caveats: Clonotypes shared by all four donors outscored non-shared clonotypes in generation probability.

Division of CD4+ cells produced a CD45RA+ naive subset and a CD45RA-negative memory subset. The genes are TRBV2 and TRBJ1-2; D is ambiguous. The receptor was derived from a man younger than 30 in good health. Some clones in this sample may be carry-over from other donors' samples. The sample consisted of naive CD4+ T cells from PBMCs. Subset given: CD45RA+ positively selected. CDR3: CASSDASYGYTF. DNA for the CDR3: TGTGCCAGCAGTGACGCCTCCTATGGCTACACCTTC.